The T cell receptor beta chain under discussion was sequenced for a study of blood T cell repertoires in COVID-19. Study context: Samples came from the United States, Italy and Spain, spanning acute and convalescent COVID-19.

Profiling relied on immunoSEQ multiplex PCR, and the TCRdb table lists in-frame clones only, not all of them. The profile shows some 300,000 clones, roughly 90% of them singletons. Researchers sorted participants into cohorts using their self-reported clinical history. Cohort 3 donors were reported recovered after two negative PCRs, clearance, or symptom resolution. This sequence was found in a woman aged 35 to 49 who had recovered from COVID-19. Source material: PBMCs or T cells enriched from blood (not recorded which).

The CDR3 sequence: CATTGANYGYTF. CDR3 bases: TGTGCCACTACAGGGGCTAACTATGGCTACACCTTC. J is TRBJ1-2 and V is TRBV2; 7 nucleotides line up with TRBD1. CDR3 length: 12 amino acids. V dropped 10 bases and J dropped 0; count of bases not matched to a gene: 2. The germline V gene encodes CDR1 SNHLY and CDR2 FYNNEI. Full variable domain (outside the CDR3, taken from reference TRBV2 and TRBJ1-2): EPEVTQTPSHQVTQMGQEVILRCVPISNHLYFYWYRQILGQKVEFLVSFYNNEISEKSEIFDDQFSVERPDGSNFTLKIRSTKLEDSAMYFCATTGANYGYTFGSGTRLTVV.